These T cell receptor beta chains were read from a single sample in a study of blood T cell repertoires in COVID-19. Profiling relied on immunoSEQ multiplex PCR, and the TCRdb table lists in-frame clones only, not all of them. The table lists about 55,000 clones, 75% to 85% of them singletons. The sample consisted of peripheral blood. These receptors were taken from a human donor in a cohort sampled during active COVID-19. CDR3s include the opening cysteine and the closing phenylalanine or tryptophan. A D gene is named only where the DNA matches it firmly. Clone size is stated in some rows and not others, as once, few, many or a class when expanded.

J gene	clone size	CDR3 length	V gene	D gene	CDR3 protein	CDR3 DNA
TRBJ1-2	.	15	TRBV6-5	TRBD1	CASSLQGGTAYGYTF	TGTGCCAGCAGTTTACAGGGGGGAACCGCCTATGGCTACACCTTC
TRBJ1-4	.	15	TRBV19	.	CASRTSWGTNEKLFF	TGTGCCAGCAGAACGTCCTGGGGCACTAATGAAAAACTGTTTTTT
TRBJ2-2	once	14	TRBV6-6	.	CASSYGLAAGELFF	TGTGCCAGCAGTTACGGCCTAGCAGCCGGGGAGCTGTTTTTT
TRBJ2-3	.	16	TRBV5-5	TRBD2	CASSQTSGRLEDTQYF	TGTGCCAGCAGCCAGACTAGCGGGAGGTTGGAAGATACGCAGTATTTT
TRBJ2-7	.	14	TRBV9	TRBD1	CASSKGQGPYEQYF	TGTGCCAGCAGCAAGGGACAGGGACCCTACGAGCAGTACTTC
TRBJ2-1	.	14	TRBV6-5	.	CASSKLRLEDEQFF	TGTGCCAGCAGCAAACTCCGACTAGAGGATGAGCAGTTCTTC
TRBJ1-5	.	15	TRBV18	.	CASSFFGDSNQPQHF	TGTGCCAGCTCATTTTTTGGAGATAGCAATCAGCCCCAGCATTTT
TRBJ2-6	.	15	TRBV28	.	CASSSQGAGANVLTF	TGTGCCAGCAGTTCCCAAGGAGCGGGGGCCAACGTCCTGACTTTC
TRBJ1-5	.	14	TRBV10-3	.	CAISESPGGQPQHF	TGTGCCATCAGTGAGTCCCCAGGAGGTCAGCCCCAGCATTTT
TRBJ2-7	.	14	TRBV19	TRBD2	CASKTGTSGNEQYF	TGTGCCAGTAAAACCGGGACTAGCGGGAACGAGCAGTACTTC
TRBJ2-5	.	16	TRBV24-1	TRBD1	CATSERDRGSKETQYF	TGTGCCACCAGTGAAAGGGACAGGGGTAGTAAAGAGACCCAGTACTTC
TRBJ1-1	.	14	TRBV28	.	CASTKDRLNTEAFF	TGTGCCAGCACCAAGGACAGATTGAACACTGAAGCTTTCTTT
TRBJ1-5	once	14	TRBV30	.	CAWSVRTSNQPQHF	TGTGCCTGGAGTGTACGGACATCGAATCAGCCCCAGCATTTT
TRBJ2-1	.	14	TRBV23-1	TRBD2	CEAGGRSPYNEQFF	TGCGAGGCGGGCGGGAGATCGCCCTACAATGAGCAGTTCTTC
TRBJ1-4	.	15	TRBV27	.	CASSLSAGLWEKLFF	TGTGCCAGCAGTTTATCGGCAGGGCTTTGGGAAAAACTGTTTTTT
TRBJ2-1	.	15	TRBV5-1	TRBD1	CASSLAGTGGNEQFF	TGCGCCAGCAGCTTGGCAGGGACAGGGGGCAATGAGCAGTTCTTC
TRBJ2-7	.	11	TRBV29-1	.	CSVARNYEQYF	TGCAGCGTAGCGCGGAACTACGAGCAGTACTTC
TRBJ1-4	few	11	TRBV20-1	.	CSAPIEGKLFF	TGCAGTGCTCCAATCGAGGGAAAACTGTTTTTT
TRBJ2-3	.	13	TRBV14	.	CASSQAGTDTQYF	TGTGCCAGCAGCCAAGCGGGAACAGATACGCAGTATTTT
TRBJ2-3	few	15	TRBV3-1/TRBV3-2	.	CASSQVRGGRGTQYF	TGTGCCAGCAGCCAAGTAAGGGGTGGGCGGGGTACGCAGTATTTT
TRBJ2-5	.	15	TRBV7-2	TRBD2	CASSLAYGTIETQYF	TGTGCCAGCAGCTTAGCTTACGGGACTATTGAGACCCAGTACTTC
TRBJ1-1	few	14	TRBV5-6	.	CASSLGGLNTEAFF	TGTGCCAGCAGCTTAGGGGGTTTGAACACTGAAGCTTTCTTT
TRBJ1-5	.	16	TRBV18	.	CASSPRGGASNQPQHF	TGTGCCAGCTCACCACGGGGAGGGGCTAGCAATCAGCCCCAGCATTTT
TRBJ2-7	once	17	TRBV28	.	CASSLRGEGLGSYEQYF	TGTGCCAGCAGTTTAAGGGGGGAGGGGCTAGGGTCCTACGAGCAGTACTTC
TRBJ2-7	.	15	TRBV27	TRBD1	CASTNSGTGVGEQYF	TGTGCCAGCACAAACTCGGGGACAGGAGTTGGCGAGCAGTACTTC
TRBJ2-7	.	15	TRBV11-2	TRBD1	CASSRGTGKSYEQYF	TGTGCCAGCAGCCGAGGGACAGGGAAAAGTTACGAGCAGTACTTC
TRBJ2-1	.	13	TRBV7-3	TRBD1	CASSGDSYNEQFF	TGTGCCAGCAGCGGGGACAGCTACAATGAGCAGTTCTTC
TRBJ1-2	.	14	TRBV24-1	TRBD1	CATSDLDRTHGYTF	TGTGCCACCAGTGACTTGGACAGGACCCATGGCTACACCTTC
TRBJ2-5	.	15	TRBV5-1	TRBD1	CASSLRQGTQETQYF	TGCGCCAGCAGCCTTCGACAGGGAACACAAGAGACCCAGTACTTC
TRBJ2-2	.	16	TRBV4-3	TRBD1	CASSRRQGTDTGELFF	TGCGCCAGCAGCCGCAGACAGGGGACGGACACCGGGGAGCTGTTTTTT
TRBJ2-2	.	14	TRBV9	.	CASSDLLHTGELFF	TGTGCCAGCAGCGACTTACTCCACACCGGGGAGCTGTTTTTT
TRBJ2-7	.	14	TRBV7-2	TRBD2	CASSFSGSSYEQYF	TGTGCCAGCAGCTTTAGCGGGAGCTCCTACGAGCAGTACTTC
TRBJ2-1	.	15	TRBV7-3	TRBD2	CASSTLAGAYNEQFF	TGTGCCAGCAGCACGCTAGCGGGGGCATACAATGAGCAGTTCTTC
TRBJ2-7	.	13	TRBV29-1	.	CSVDGRRRDEQYF	TGCAGCGTTGATGGTCGTCGGAGGGACGAGCAGTACTTC
TRBJ2-1	few	10	TRBV19	TRBD1	CASGTGGEFF	TGTGCCAGTGGGACAGGGGGGGAGTTCTTC
TRBJ2-1	.	14	TRBV19	TRBD2	CASRLAGPYNEQFF	TGTGCCAGTAGACTAGCGGGCCCCTACAATGAGCAGTTCTTC
TRBJ1-5	.	14	TRBV19	TRBD1	CASNRQGAYQPQHF	TGTGCCAGTAACAGACAGGGGGCATATCAGCCCCAGCATTTT
TRBJ2-3	.	16	TRBV5-4	TRBD2	CASSLGAGVSTDTQYF	TGTGCCAGCAGCTTGGGTGCGGGAGTCAGTACAGATACGCAGTATTTT
TRBJ1-5	.	13	TRBV25-1	TRBD1	CASSGQGVRPQHF	TGTGCCAGCAGTGGACAGGGGGTCCGGCCCCAGCATTTT
TRBJ2-1	.	12	TRBV30	.	CVFRVSYNEQFF	TGTGTTTTTCGGGTCTCCTACAATGAGCAGTTCTTC
TRBJ2-1	.	14	TRBV24-1	TRBD1	CATSESPYRGEQFF	TGTGCCACCAGTGAATCACCCTACAGGGGTGAGCAGTTCTTC
TRBJ2-6	.	15	TRBV28	TRBD1	CASSWTGTGANVLTF	TGTGCCAGCAGTTGGACAGGGACCGGGGCCAACGTCCTGACTTTC
TRBJ2-7	.	13	TRBV30	TRBD1	CAWSLTGLYEQYF	TGTGCCTGGAGCCTGACAGGGTTATACGAGCAGTACTTC
TRBJ2-7	.	12	TRBV7-9	.	CASSSSFYEQYF	TGTGCCAGCAGCTCCTCTTTCTACGAGCAGTACTTC
TRBJ2-1	.	15	TRBV9	TRBD1	CASSVDVGGVDEQFF	TGTGCCAGCAGCGTAGACGTAGGGGGCGTTGATGAGCAGTTCTTC
TRBJ1-2	.	12	TRBV30	TRBD1	CAWSVEGAGYTF	TGTGCCTGGAGTGTGGAGGGGGCGGGCTACACCTTC
TRBJ1-6	.	20	TRBV4-1	.	CASSQEAWWAEGVYNSPLHF	TGCGCCAGCAGCCAAGAGGCCTGGTGGGCCGAGGGGGTATATAATTCACCCCTCCACTTT
TRBJ1-1	.	14	TRBV27	TRBD1	CARPVGQLGTEAFF	TGTGCCAGACCTGTGGGACAGCTGGGCACTGAAGCTTTCTTT
TRBJ2-1	.	15	TRBV29-1	TRBD2	CSVVGGSLEYNEQFF	TGCAGCGTTGTTGGCGGGAGTCTTGAGTACAATGAGCAGTTCTTC
TRBJ2-7	.	16	TRBV9	TRBD2	CASSPQGVAGVYEQYF	TGTGCCAGCAGCCCGCAGGGGGTAGCGGGAGTGTACGAGCAGTACTTC
TRBJ2-7	.	15	TRBV11-2	TRBD2	CASSPTRDYFYEQYF	TGTGCCAGCAGCCCCACCCGGGACTACTTCTACGAGCAGTACTTC
TRBJ2-1	.	13	TRBV19	.	CASSIPAPDEQFF	TGTGCCAGTAGTATCCCCGCTCCGGATGAGCAGTTCTTC
TRBJ1-1	.	13	TRBV24-1	.	CATSDRTYTEAFF	TGTGCCACCAGTGATCGGACATACACTGAAGCTTTCTTT
TRBJ1-3	.	15	TRBV18	.	CASSGTLSSGNTIYF	TGTGCCAGCTCCGGGACACTTAGCTCTGGAAACACCATATATTTT
TRBJ2-7	.	15	TRBV6-2/TRBV6-3	.	CASSSTSLLFYEQYF	TGTGCCAGCAGCTCCACCTCTCTACTATTTTACGAGCAGTACTTC
TRBJ2-1	.	12	TRBV30	.	CAWSGSHNEQFF	TGTGCCTGGTCGGGTTCCCACAATGAGCAGTTCTTC
TRBJ1-5	.	15	TRBV28	TRBD1	CATLPPGQGNQPQHF	TGTGCCACCTTGCCGCCTGGACAGGGCAATCAGCCCCAGCATTTT
TRBJ2-3	.	16	TRBV28	TRBD2	CASSPRTSGSTDTQYF	TGTGCCAGCAGTCCACGGACTAGCGGGAGCACAGATACGCAGTATTTT
TRBJ2-7	.	15	TRBV20-1	TRBD2	CSASPPSGGVYEQYF	TGCAGTGCTAGTCCCCCTAGCGGGGGGGTCTACGAGCAGTACTTC
TRBJ1-6	.	14	TRBV29-1	TRBD1	CSVSEGQSPSPLHF	TGCAGCGTTAGTGAGGGACAGAGCCCTTCGCCCCTCCACTTT